The 12 T cell receptor beta chains reported below all come from one sample, sequenced in a study of vaccination and CD4 T cells after COVID-19. The Oncomine TCR Beta short-read assay was applied to DNA of cultured CD4+ T cells. In TCRdb, the PCR reads were re-called with MiXCR into one record per CDR3 protein. The table shows about 19,000 distinct CDR3 sequences, with about 52% occurring only once. Documented treatment: approximately 10-day PBMC culture with coronavirus spike peptide pools or control peptides (ViraFEST assay). These TCRs are of unknown antigen specificity. Sequenced material: CD4+ T cells from blood, cultured in vitro. Receptor source: a human donor who had recovered from COVID-19.

This clonotype occurred a few times. This chain links TRBV7-2 with TRBJ1-5; 10 nucleotides match TRBD1. Germline assignment: CDR1 SGHTA and CDR2 FQGNSA. J was trimmed by 4 bases and V by 3 bases; bases with no gene match: 3. The CDR3 has 15 residues. In DNA form, the CDR3 reads TGTGCCAGCAGCTTCGACAGGGGGCTTAATCAGCCCCAGCATTTT. As protein: CASSFDRGLNQPQHF.

This clonotype was picked up a small number of times. J is TRBJ1-1 and V is TRBV2, with 8 bases aligning to TRBD1. The CDR3 is 14 residues long. Germline assignment: CDR1 SNHLY and CDR2 FYNNEI. The V and J ends lost 5 bases and 8 bases, in that order; junction bases with no gene match: 10. The CDR3 protein is CASSSTGEMTEAFF. The CDR3 DNA sequence: TGTGCCAGCAGTTCGACAGGGGAAATGACCGAAGCTTTCTTT.

In its sample, this clonotype was seen a few times. This chain uses TRBV20-1 with TRBJ2-2; D gene unclear. V was clipped by 5 bases and J by 5 bases, with 15 bases between them. From germline, CDR1 is DFQATT and CDR2 SNEGSKA (reference sequence). The CDR3 has 14 residues. The DNA of the CDR3 is TGCAGTGCTTCTCGGACCCCGAGTACCGGGGAGCTGTTTTTT. This translates into CSASRTPSTGELFF.

The V gene is TRBV5-5, the J gene TRBJ1-2; D remains unclear. CDR1 and CDR2 from the germline V gene are SGHKS and YYEKEE (reference sequence). Trimming left V 2 bases short and J 7 bases short, with 9 bases between. This CDR3 has 12 residues. This CDR3 is CASSFPTSGYTF. The CDR3 DNA reads TGTGCCAGCAGCTTCCCCACGTCTGGCTACACCTTC.

The gene calls are TRBV5-8 and TRBJ1-2; possibly TRBD1 for D (6 bases). Trimming pared 0 bases from V and 0 bases from J, leaving 9 bases between. Germline values: CDR1 SGHTS, CDR2 YDEGEE. This CDR3 comprises 15 residues. The CDR3 coding sequence is TGTGCCAGCAGCTTGGACAGGGCAACTAACTATGGCTACACCTTC. Encoded protein: CASSLDRATNYGYTF.

V is TRBV6-1 and J is TRBJ1-1; no clear D. Deletions cut 3 bases from V and 4 bases from J, with 6 bases between. Germline V gene sequence: CDR1 MNHNS, CDR2 SASEGT. The length of the CDR3 is 12 residues. CDR3 sequence: CASSDLGTEAFF. Here the CDR3 DNA reads TGTGCCAGCAGTGACTTGGGCACTGAAGCTTTCTTT.

This chain connects TRBV20-1 to TRBJ2-1, with D possibly being TRBD2 (6 bases). Trimming left V 0 bases short and J 13 bases short, with 16 bases between. This CDR3 is built from 13 residues. Germline V gene lookup returns CDR1 DFQATT and CDR2 SNEGSKA (reference sequence). The CDR3 sequence is CSARDLRGFGQFF. CDR3 sequence (DNA): TGCAGTGCTAGAGATCTACGGGGGTTCGGACAGTTCTTC.

This clonotype showed up just a few times. This rearrangement joins TRBV21-1 to TRBJ2-7; no DNA check was done on the table's D call, TRBD1. TRBV21-1 is assigned pseudogene status. This CDR3 is built from 16 residues. DNA for the CDR3: TGTGCCAGCAGCAAAGAAGGGCGGGACCGGCCCTACGAGCAGTACTTC. Residues: CASSKEGRDRPYEQYF.

This clonotype appeared a few times. This sequence joins TRBV20-1 and TRBJ2-7; 10 positions agree with TRBD1. J lost 6 bases, V lost 5 bases, and 7 bases had no gene match. Germline V CDR1 and CDR2: DFQATT, SNEGSKA (reference sequence). CDR3 length equals 13 residues. The CDR3: CSASRQGAGEQYF. The CDR3 DNA reads TGCAGTGCTTCTCGACAGGGGGCAGGCGAGCAGTACTTC.

The CDR3 protein is CASSFAGMNTEAFF. CDR3 in DNA: TGTGCCAGCAGCTTTGCAGGGATGAACACTGAAGCTTTCTTT. V gene TRBV11-1 combines with J gene TRBJ1-1, with a weak D call TRBD1 (5 bases). The germline V and J ends were trimmed by 3 bases and 0 bases, with 8 bases remaining between them. CDR3 length equals 14 residues. The germline V gene encodes CDR1 SGHAT and CDR2 FQDESV (reference sequence).

The genes are TRBV19 and TRBJ2-1; 7 bases are a match to TRBD1. Germline V lookup: CDR1 LNHDA, CDR2 SQIVND (reference sequence). The trim removed 3 bases at V and 7 bases at J, leaving 6 bases unmatched. This CDR3 contains 14 residues. CDR3 protein: CASSIDGTENEQFF. The CDR3 nucleotides are TGTGCCAGTAGTATCGACGGGACAGAGAATGAGCAGTTCTTC.

In nucleotides, the CDR3 is TGCAGCGTGGCGAGGGGAGGGGACACAGATACGCAGTATTTT. Encoded protein: CSVARGGDTDTQYF. V gene TRBV29-1 combines with J gene TRBJ2-3, with 7 bases lining up with TRBD2. This CDR3 contains 14 residues. Germline V gives CDR1 SQVTM, CDR2 ANQGSEA. J gave up 2 bases and V 6 bases, and 8 bases lay outside the gene matches.